One sample yielded the 7 T cell receptor beta chains listed below, sequenced in a study of T-cell reconstitution after alpha-beta-depleted transplantation in children. Library preparation (for TCRbeta) was performed with unique molecular identifiers. TCRdb reanalysed the PCR reads using MiXCR and keeps one entry per CDR3 protein. The table lists approximately 420,000 distinct CDR3 sequences, roughly a tenth of them singletons. Sequences were derived from PBMCs from the stem cell graft donor, sampled from the stem cell graft. These TCRs come from a human donor who donated a stem cell graft to a child with acute myeloid leukemia.

The sample holds many counts of this clonotype. The chain recombines TRBV12-3 or TRBV12-4 with TRBJ2-5, with TRBD2 as a possible D gene (6 bases). Trimming shortened V by 3 bases and J by 5 bases, and 10 bases separated the two germline ends. The CDR3 totals 13 residues. CDR3 nucleotides: TGTGCCAGCAGTTTGGCGGGAACGGAGACCCAGTACTTC. Amino acid sequence: CASSLAGTETQYF.

V and J are TRBV6-1 and TRBJ2-1, with D tentatively TRBD1 (5 bases). Germline V lookup: CDR1 MNHNS, CDR2 SASEGT. Trimming stripped 7 bases from V and 1 base from J, with 11 bases between. The CDR3 runs to 14 residues. This CDR3 reads CASTRQLSYNEQFF. DNA for the CDR3: TGTGCCAGCACCCGACAGTTATCCTACAATGAGCAGTTCTTC.

This clonotype came up a few times. The chain employs TRBV19 and TRBJ1-2; 9 positions match TRBD1. The germline gives CDR1 LNHDA, CDR2 SQIVND (reference sequence). Trimming took 4 bases from V and 1 from J; bases not matched to a gene: 10. CDR3 length: 17 amino acids. This CDR3 is CASSTSLSTGGNYGYTF. As DNA, the CDR3 is TGTGCCAGTAGTACTTCCCTCTCGACAGGGGGTAACTATGGCTACACCTTC.

This clonotype was detected a few times. The chain carries TRBV20-1 and TRBJ2-1, with 12 bases matching TRBD2. The CDR3 length is 16 residues. With 2 bases clipped from V and 6 bases from J, the junction kept 8 bases outside the gene matches. Germline V gene sequence: CDR1 DFQATT, CDR2 SNEGSKA (reference sequence). The CDR3: CSARPPSGGAGNEQFF. CDR3 in DNA: TGCAGTGCTAGACCGCCTAGCGGGGGGGCCGGCAATGAGCAGTTCTTC.

Only a few counts were recorded for this clonotype. The chain couples TRBV4-3 to TRBJ2-3; D call uncertain. CDR1 is LGHNA and CDR2 is YSLEER in the germline V gene. V lost 4 bases, J lost 2 bases, and 16 bases lay in between. The CDR3 runs 16 residues. The CDR3 sequence is CASSPSWVGVTDTQYF. The CDR3 region has the DNA TGCGCCAGCAGCCCCTCTTGGGTCGGCGTCACAGATACGCAGTATTTT.

The chain links TRBV10-3 to TRBJ1-1; D gene unclear. The CDR3 is 14 residues long. Trimming took off 0 bases at V and 5 bases at J, with 10 bases between the two ends. Looked up from germline, CDR1 is ENHRY and CDR2 is SYGVKD. The CDR3 is CAISESRLGTEAFF. CDR3 sequence (DNA): TGTGCCATCAGTGAGTCGAGGCTGGGAACTGAAGCTTTCTTT.

The chain links TRBV12-3 or TRBV12-4 to TRBJ2-5; D may be TRBD1 or TRBD2 (7 bases each). Trimming took 6 bases from V and 4 from J, leaving 12 bases between them. CDR3 length: 13 amino acids. The CDR3 loop reads CASSRGGPETQYF. DNA of the CDR3: TGTGCCAGCAGCAGGGGGGGCCCAGAGACCCAGTACTTC.